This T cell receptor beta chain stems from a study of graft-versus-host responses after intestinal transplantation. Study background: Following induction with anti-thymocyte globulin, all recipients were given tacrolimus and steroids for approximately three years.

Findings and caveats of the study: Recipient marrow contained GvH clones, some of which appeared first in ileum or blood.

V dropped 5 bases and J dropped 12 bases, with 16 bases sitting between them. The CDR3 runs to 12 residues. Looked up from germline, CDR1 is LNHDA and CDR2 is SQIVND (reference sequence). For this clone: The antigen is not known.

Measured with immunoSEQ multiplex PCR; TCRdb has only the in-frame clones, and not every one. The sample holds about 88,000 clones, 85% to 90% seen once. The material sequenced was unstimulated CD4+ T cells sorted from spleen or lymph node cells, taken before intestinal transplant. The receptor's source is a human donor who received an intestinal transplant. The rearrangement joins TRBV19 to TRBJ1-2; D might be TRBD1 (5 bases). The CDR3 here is CASSASGGSDTF. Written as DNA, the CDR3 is TGTGCCAGTAGTGCCTCGGGGGGGTCCGACACCTTC. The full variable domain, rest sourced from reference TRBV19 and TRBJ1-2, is DGGITQSPKYLFRKEGQNVTLSCEQNLNHDAMYWYRQDPGQGLRLIYYSQIVNDFQKGDIAEGYSVSREKKESFPLTVTSAQKNPTAFYLCASSASGGSDTFGSGTRLTVV.